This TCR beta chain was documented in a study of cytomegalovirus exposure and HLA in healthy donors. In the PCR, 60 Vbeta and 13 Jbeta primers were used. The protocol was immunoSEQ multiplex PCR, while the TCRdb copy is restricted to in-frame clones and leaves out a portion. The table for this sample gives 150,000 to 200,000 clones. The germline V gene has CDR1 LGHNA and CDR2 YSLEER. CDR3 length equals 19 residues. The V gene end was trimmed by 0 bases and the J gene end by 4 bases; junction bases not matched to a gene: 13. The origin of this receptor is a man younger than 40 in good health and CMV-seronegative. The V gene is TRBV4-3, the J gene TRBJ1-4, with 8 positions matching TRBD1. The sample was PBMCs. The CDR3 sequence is CASSQDPVRGPLDNEKLFF. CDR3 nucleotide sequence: TGCGCCAGCAGCCAAGATCCGGTCAGGGGGCCCCTGGATAATGAAAAACTGTTTTTT.